Sequencing of this T cell receptor beta chain was carried out in a study of T-cell reconstitution after alpha-beta-depleted transplantation in children. The library targeted TCRbeta and was prepared with unique molecular identifiers. Via MiXCR, TCRdb re-called the PCR reads, giving one row per CDR3 protein. The profile shows around 680,000 distinct CDR3 sequences, over 15% of them singletons. This clonotype was observed a few times. The receptor's source is a human donor who donated a stem cell graft to a child with acute myeloid leukemia. The sample in question was PBMCs from the stem cell graft donor, obtained from the stem cell graft.

The CDR3 protein is CASSYGFNQPQHF. Written as DNA, the CDR3 is TGTGCCAGCAGTTATGGTTTTAATCAGCCCCAGCATTTT. The chain couples TRBV6-2 or TRBV6-3 to TRBJ1-5, with D unresolved. Germline CDR1 and CDR2: MNHEY and SVGEGT. The CDR3 totals 13 residues. Trimming shortened V by 3 bases and J by 4 bases, and 7 bases separated the two germline ends.